The source of this TCR beta chain is a study of blood T cell repertoires in COVID-19. Study summary: Researchers got acute and convalescent COVID-19 samples from the United States, Italy and Spain.

As processed by the authors: From reference gene primer amplification, estimates of nucleated cell counts were derived. The repertoire was sequenced with immunoSEQ multiplex PCR; TCRdb's copy has only in-frame clones and lacks some. The V and J calls and the clone size are those of that table, but D and trimming were determined from the DNA. The sample holds 50,000 to 65,000 clones, more than 75% seen once. This CDR3 has 12 amino acids. Trimming pared 5 bases from V and 6 bases from J, leaving 10 bases between. In germline, CDR1 is LNHDA, CDR2 SQIVND (reference sequence). The sequence derives from an older woman with acute or convalescent COVID-19. Sequenced material: peripheral blood. The chain uses TRBV19 and TRBJ1-1, with a weak D call TRBD1 (6 bases). This CDR3 is CASSARQAEAFF. In nucleotides, the CDR3 is TGTGCCAGTAGTGCACGACAGGCTGAAGCTTTCTTT. Variable domain in full (rest from reference TRBV19 and TRBJ1-1): DGGITQSPKYLFRKEGQNVTLSCEQNLNHDAMYWYRQDPGQGLRLIYYSQIVNDFQKGDIAEGYSVSREKKESFPLTVTSAQKNPTAFYLCASSARQAEAFFGQGTRLTVV.